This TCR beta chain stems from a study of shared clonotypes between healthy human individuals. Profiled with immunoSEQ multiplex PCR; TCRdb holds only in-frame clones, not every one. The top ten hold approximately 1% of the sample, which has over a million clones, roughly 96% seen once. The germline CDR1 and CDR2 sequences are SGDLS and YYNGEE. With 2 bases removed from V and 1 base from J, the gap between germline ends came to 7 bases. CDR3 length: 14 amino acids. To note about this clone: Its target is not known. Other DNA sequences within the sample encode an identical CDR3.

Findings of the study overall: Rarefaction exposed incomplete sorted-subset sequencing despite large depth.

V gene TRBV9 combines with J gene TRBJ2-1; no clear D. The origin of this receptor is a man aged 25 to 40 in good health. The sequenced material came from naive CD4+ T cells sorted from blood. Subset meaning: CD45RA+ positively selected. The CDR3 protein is CASSVSGSYNEQFF. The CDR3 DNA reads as TGTGCCAGCAGCGTTTCTGGGTCCTACAATGAGCAGTTCTTC.